This TCR beta chain was obtained from a study of early T cells in non-severe SARS-CoV-2 infection. Study as a whole: Whole-blood bulk RNA, unsorted, was sequenced, and chains were unpaired.

This clonotype was recorded many times. With 4 bases clipped from V and 2 bases from J, the junction kept 5 bases outside the gene matches. Per germline, CDR1 SNHLY and CDR2 FYNNEI. The CDR3 length is 14 residues. Each CDR3 protein gets one entry after TCRdb re-called the 5' RACE reads with MiXCR. The repertoire includes tens of thousands of distinct CDR3 sequences, 10% of them detected once, and 6.5% to 8.5% sits in the top ten. This receptor was taken from an adult who was a healthcare worker with PCR-confirmed SARS-CoV-2 infection or an uninfected control (not recorded which). Sequencing used whole blood, obtained at baseline. The gene calls are TRBV2 and TRBJ2-7; the match to TRBD2 covers 7 bases. CDR3 DNA: TGTGCCAGCAGTGTACGGCTAGCGGCCTACGAGCAGTACTTC. Protein: CASSVRLAAYEQYF.